This T cell receptor beta chain originates from a study of blood T cell repertoires in COVID-19. About the research overall: Sites in the United States, Italy and Spain provided acute and convalescent COVID-19 samples. Sources were T cells, B-cell-depleted T cells, or PBMCs; the material itself was cDNA or gDNA.

In the original workflow: Estimation of nucleated cell counts relied on the amplification of reference gene primers. Profiling relied on immunoSEQ multiplex PCR, and the TCRdb table lists in-frame clones only, not all of them. V and J calls and clone size come straight from that table; D and trimming were deduced from the DNA. The sample lists some 150,000 clones, 70% to 90% occurring once. The germline V gene has CDR1 KGHSH and CDR2 LQKENI. The CDR3 runs 15 residues. Trimming cost V 2 bases and J 2 bases; bases outside gene matches: 2. The chain recombines TRBV18 with TRBJ2-1, with 8 bases aligning to TRBD2. This TCR was sampled from a man in his 60s with active or convalescent COVID-19. The sequenced sample was peripheral blood. Here the CDR3 DNA reads TGTGCCAGCTCACCAGGAGCGGGAGCCTACAATGAGCAGTTCTTC. Its translation: CASSPGAGAYNEQFF.